This TCR beta chain was retrieved from a study of identical twins. General study points: Sequences that were out-of-frame, alpha and twin-shared displayed an excess of low generation probability. Its conclusions, products of cross-sectional statistical analysis, did not come from following the same donors.

Template switching (which added a universal primer site) was used, and cDNA carried unique molecular identifiers. TCRdb ran MiXCR on the 5' RACE reads and lists one entry per CDR3 protein. The sample holds 1.5 million to 2 million distinct CDR3 sequences, about 32% seen once. On this clonotype itself: No antigen is known for it.

The sequenced sample was cord blood. The source of this sequence is a newborn girl in good health.

For the CDR3, the DNA is TGCGCCAGCAGCCCAACTACAGGGGGTAGCTCCTACAATGAGCAGTTCTTC. Protein product: CASSPTTGGSSYNEQFF. This sequence joins TRBV5-1 and TRBJ2-1; 8 positions agree with TRBD1. Per germline, CDR1 SGHRS and CDR2 YFSETQ. This CDR3 has 17 residues. The junction had 9 bases not matched to a gene; V was cut back by 4 bases and J by 0 bases.